This entry lists 15 T cell receptor beta chains sequenced from one sample in a study of blood T cell repertoires in COVID-19. TCRdb keeps only in-frame clones here, not all; method: immunoSEQ multiplex PCR. In the table there are about 190,000 clones, 90% of which are singletons. Sequencing was done on a sample of peripheral blood. These receptors were obtained from a man aged 50-60 years with acute or convalescent COVID-19.

V usage is TRBV2 and J usage is TRBJ1-6; 7 nucleotides agree with TRBD1. The germline CDR1 and CDR2 sequences are SNHLY and FYNNEI. CDR3 length equals 16 residues. With V trimmed by 1 base and J by 6 bases, 6 bases remained unmatched. The CDR3 spells CASSEGGQRVNSPLHF. The DNA for the CDR3 is TGTGCCAGCAGTGAAGGGGGACAGAGAGTTAATTCACCCCTCCACTTT.

This chain links TRBV4-2 with TRBJ1-4; 7 nucleotides align to TRBD1. The V gene end was trimmed by 0 bases and the J gene end by 3 bases; junction bases not matched to a gene: 7. The CDR3 extends over 17 amino acids. Per the germline V gene, CDR1 is LGHNA and CDR2 is YNFKEQ. For the CDR3, the DNA is TGTGCCAGCAGCCAAGACCTAACAGGGGTTCCTAATGAAAAACTGTTTTTT. Translation: CASSQDLTGVPNEKLFF.

This clone showed up just a few times. The CDR3 spells CASSFEYEQYF. The CDR3 coding sequence is TGTGCCAGCAGCTTTGAGTACGAGCAGTACTTC. V gene TRBV7-9 combines with J gene TRBJ2-7; D call uncertain. Germline V lookup: CDR1 SEHNR, CDR2 FQNEAQ (reference sequence). V was cut by 3 bases and J by 4 bases, with 4 bases left in between. CDR3 length: 11 amino acids.

The chain couples TRBV11-2 to TRBJ2-3; D is perhaps TRBD1 (6 bases). The CDR3 runs to 16 residues. The V end lost 6 bases, the J end lost 0 bases, and 16 bases lay between the germline ends. Germline V gives CDR1 SGHAT, CDR2 FQNNGV. CDR3 loop: CASRSGQLKSTDTQYF. CDR3 DNA: TGTGCCAGCAGATCCGGACAGCTGAAAAGCACAGATACGCAGTATTTT.

The chain has TRBV5-8 and TRBJ1-2; 9 bases fit TRBD1. In germline, CDR1 is SGHTS, CDR2 YDEGEE. The length of the CDR3 is 19 residues. Trimming took 0 bases from V and 0 from J; bases not matched to a gene: 12. CDR3 sequence reads: CASSLDISGTGYTNYGYTF. The CDR3 nucleotides read TGTGCCAGCAGCTTGGATATTTCCGGGACAGGGTACACTAACTATGGCTACACCTTC.

The V and J genes are TRBV7-8 and TRBJ2-1; possibly TRBD1 for D (6 bases). V was clipped by 5 bases and J by 9 bases, with 14 bases between them. CDR3 length: 13 amino acids. Per the germline V gene, CDR1 is SGHVS and CDR2 is FQNEAQ. The CDR3 protein is CASSVPGVVEQFF. CDR3 coding DNA: TGTGCCAGCAGCGTCCCAGGGGTTGTTGAGCAGTTCTTC. Together with reference TRBV7-8 and TRBJ2-1, the CDR3 gives the full variable domain: GAGVSQSPRYKVAKRGQDVALRCDPISGHVSLFWYQQALGQGPEFLTYFQNEAQLDKSGLPSDRFFAERPEGSVSTLKIQRTQQEDSAVYLCASSVPGVVEQFFGPGTRLTVL.

J is TRBJ1-1 and V is TRBV28, with 7 nucleotides matching TRBD1. This CDR3 region has 14 residues. Germline V CDR1 and CDR2: MDHEN, SYDVKM. Trimming took 2 bases from V and 4 from J; bases not matched to a gene: 4. The CDR3 nucleotides read TGTGCCAGCAGTTTACCAGACAGGGCCACTGAAGCTTTCTTT. Residues: CASSLPDRATEAFF.

This chain uses TRBV28 with TRBJ1-4; 8 bases line up with TRBD1. With V trimmed by 3 bases and J by 7 bases, 10 bases remained unmatched. The germline V gene encodes CDR1 MDHEN and CDR2 SYDVKM. The CDR3 extends over 16 amino acids. CDR3 residues: CASSFSTGVSGEKLFF. The CDR3 DNA follows: TGTGCCAGCAGTTTCTCGACAGGGGTGTCGGGTGAAAAACTGTTTTTT.

This clone has a handful of counts. The gene calls are TRBV4-3 and TRBJ1-5; D unresolved. Trimming stripped 1 base from V and 0 bases from J, with 10 bases between. Germline CDR1 and CDR2: LGHNA and YSLEER. This CDR3 spans 16 amino acids. The CDR3 nucleotides read TGCGCCAGCAGCCAAGGGCCAGCGGGTAGCAATCAGCCCCAGCATTTT. Protein sequence: CASSQGPAGSNQPQHF.

The chain combines TRBV4-1 with TRBJ2-3; 7 nucleotides agree with TRBD2. The CDR3 sequence is 16 residues long. Germline V gene data show CDR1 as MGHRA and CDR2 as YSYEKL. V was clipped by 1 base and J by 3 bases; unmatched bases: 7. For the CDR3, the DNA is TGCGCCAGCAGCCAAGTTAGGGCGGGGGTTACAGATACGCAGTATTTT. It yields the protein CASSQVRAGVTDTQYF.

The gene calls are TRBV7-2 and TRBJ1-5; D is possibly TRBD1 (5 bases). Trimming took 3 bases from V and 3 from J, leaving 12 bases between them. Germline CDR1 reads SGHTA; CDR2 reads FQGNSA. This CDR3 has 15 amino acids. For the CDR3, the DNA is TGTGCCAGCAGCTTTGCGAGACAGATCAATCAGCCCCAGCATTTT. This encodes CASSFARQINQPQHF.

This chain connects TRBV7-2 to TRBJ2-5; a weak D match, TRBD2 (5 bases). CDR1 is SGHTA, CDR2 FQGNSA, per germline. Deletions cut 4 bases from V and 5 bases from J, with 11 bases between. This CDR3 is 13 amino acids long. CDR3 nucleotides: TGTGCCAGCAGCTCTTCCTGGAGGGAGACCCAGTACTTC. Translation gives CASSSSWRETQYF.

The chain combines TRBV7-8 with TRBJ2-4; possible D gene TRBD1, 6 bases. The CDR3 runs 16 residues. The germline gives CDR1 SGHVS, CDR2 FQNEAQ. Trimming removed 5 bases at V and 0 bases at J, with 14 bases between. In DNA, the CDR3 is TGTGCCAGCAGCCCAGGGGCAGGTGTAGCCAAAAACATTCAGTACTTC. Protein sequence: CASSPGAGVAKNIQYF.

The rearrangement links TRBV7-9 to TRBJ2-1, with 8 bases fitting TRBD2. Germline V gives CDR1 SEHNR, CDR2 FQNEAQ (reference sequence). The CDR3 extends over 14 amino acids. V lost 5 bases and J lost 12; bases outside the gene matches: 12. The CDR3 coding sequence is TGTGCCAGCAGCATGAGCGGACTAGCCATAGGGCAGTTCTTC. This encodes CASSMSGLAIGQFF.

V is TRBV18 and J is TRBJ2-1; the D gene is possibly TRBD2 (5 bases). Trimming took 4 bases from V and 5 from J, leaving 9 bases between them. The CDR3 spans 13 residues. CDR1 and CDR2 (germline): KGHSH, LQKENI. The DNA of the CDR3 is TGTGCCAGCTCACTCCGGACTGACAATGAGCAGTTCTTC. Translation gives CASSLRTDNEQFF.